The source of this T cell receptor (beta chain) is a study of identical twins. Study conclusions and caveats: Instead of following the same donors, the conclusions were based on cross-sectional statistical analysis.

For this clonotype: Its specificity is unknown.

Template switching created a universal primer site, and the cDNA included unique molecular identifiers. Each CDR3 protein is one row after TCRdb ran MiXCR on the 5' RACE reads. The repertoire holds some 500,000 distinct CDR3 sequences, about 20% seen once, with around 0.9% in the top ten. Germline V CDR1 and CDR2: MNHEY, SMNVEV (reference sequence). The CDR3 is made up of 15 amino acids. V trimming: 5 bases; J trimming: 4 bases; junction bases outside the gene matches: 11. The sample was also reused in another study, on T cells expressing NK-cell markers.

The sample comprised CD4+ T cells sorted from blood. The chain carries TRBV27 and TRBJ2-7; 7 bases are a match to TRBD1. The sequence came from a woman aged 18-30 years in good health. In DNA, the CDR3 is TGTGCCAGCAGTGAGATAGGACAGGCCAATTACGAGCAGTACTTC. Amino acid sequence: CASSEIGQANYEQYF.